This T cell receptor (beta chain) stems from a study of blood T cells in healthy people across ages. On this clonotype itself: Antigen specificity is unknown.

Germline V CDR1 and CDR2: ENHRY, SYGVKD. The V segment lost 6 bases and the J segment 4 bases; nucleotides outside the gene matches: 9. The CDR3 is made up of 15 amino acids. The authors ran a second PCR of 7 to 11 cycles using a sample-barcoded 5' primer and a J-beta primer mix. Each sample provided no less than 2.5 million CDR3-containing paired-end reads. Using its own MiXCR run on the 5' RACE reads, TCRdb lists one record per CDR3 protein. The table shows about a million distinct CDR3 sequences, with about two fifths occurring only once. Findings and caveats of the study: Older age went with lower TCR beta diversity per million T cells, in a roughly linear way. The diversity estimates, figures obtained from one million T cells, were considered underestimates. Naive T cell percentage showed a strong correlation with TCR beta diversity.

This receptor was obtained from a man aged 18 to 29 in good health. The sequencing sample was made of blood. This sequence joins TRBV10-3 and TRBJ1-1, with 9 bases lining up with TRBD1. The CDR3 reads CAIRKTGGMGTEAFF. CDR3 DNA: TGTGCCATCAGAAAAACAGGGGGCATGGGCACTGAAGCTTTCTTT.